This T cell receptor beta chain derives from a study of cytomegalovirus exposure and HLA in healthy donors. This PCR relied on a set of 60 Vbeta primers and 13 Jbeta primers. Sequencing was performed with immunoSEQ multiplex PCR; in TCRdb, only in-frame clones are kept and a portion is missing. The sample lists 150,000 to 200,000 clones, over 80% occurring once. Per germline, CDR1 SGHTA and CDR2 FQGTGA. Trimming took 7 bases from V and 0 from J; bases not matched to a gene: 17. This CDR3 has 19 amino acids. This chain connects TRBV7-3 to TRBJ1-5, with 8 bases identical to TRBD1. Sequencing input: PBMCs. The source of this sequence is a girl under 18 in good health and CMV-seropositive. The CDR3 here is CASTQDPEDRAYSNQPQHF. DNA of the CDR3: TGTGCCAGCACCCAGGACCCAGAGGACAGGGCCTATAGCAATCAGCCCCAGCATTTT.